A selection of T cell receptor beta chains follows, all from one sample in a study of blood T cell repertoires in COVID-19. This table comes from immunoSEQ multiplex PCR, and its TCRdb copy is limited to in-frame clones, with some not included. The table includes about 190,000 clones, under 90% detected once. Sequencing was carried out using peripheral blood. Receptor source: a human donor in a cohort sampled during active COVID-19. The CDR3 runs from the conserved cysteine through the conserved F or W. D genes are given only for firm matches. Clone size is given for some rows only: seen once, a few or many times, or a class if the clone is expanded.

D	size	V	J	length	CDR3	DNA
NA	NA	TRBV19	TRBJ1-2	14	CASSTLTGYGGYTF	TGTGCCAGTAGTACACTTACAGGGTACGGTGGCTACACCTTC
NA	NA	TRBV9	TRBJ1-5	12	CASGKGDQPQHF	TGTGCCAGCGGCAAAGGGGATCAGCCCCAGCATTTT
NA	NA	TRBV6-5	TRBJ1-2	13	CASSSGLQYGYTF	TGTGCCAGCAGTTCGGGACTGCAATATGGCTACACCTTC
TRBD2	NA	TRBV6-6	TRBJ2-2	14	CASSPGGVTGELFF	TGTGCCAGCAGTCCCGGGGGGGTCACCGGGGAGCTGTTTTTT
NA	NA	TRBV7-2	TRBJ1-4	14	CASSLGGGDEKLFF	TGTGCCAGCAGCTTAGGCGGGGGCGATGAAAAACTGTTTTTT
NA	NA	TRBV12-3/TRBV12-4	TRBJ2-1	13	CASSLKGNDEQFF	TGTGCCAGCAGTTTGAAGGGGAACGATGAGCAGTTCTTC
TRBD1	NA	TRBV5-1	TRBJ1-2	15	CASSLVVTGNYGYTF	TGCGCCAGCAGCTTGGTTGTGACAGGGAACTATGGCTACACCTTC
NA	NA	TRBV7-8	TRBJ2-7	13	CASSSDSHGEQYF	TGTGCCAGCAGTTCCGACTCTCACGGCGAGCAGTACTTC
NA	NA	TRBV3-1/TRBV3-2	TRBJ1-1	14	CASSIRGIFAEAFF	TGTGCCAGCAGCATCAGGGGAATATTCGCTGAAGCTTTCTTT
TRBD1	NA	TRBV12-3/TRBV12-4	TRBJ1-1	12	CASSLPTGEAFF	TGTGCCAGCAGTTTACCGACAGGGGAAGCTTTCTTT
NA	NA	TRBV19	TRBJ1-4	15	CASSKDSSTNEKLFF	TGTGCCAGTAGTAAGGACAGCTCAACTAATGAAAAACTGTTTTTT
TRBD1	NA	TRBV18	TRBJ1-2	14	CASSRQGAEDGYTF	TGTGCCAGCTCACGGCAGGGGGCGGAGGATGGCTACACCTTC
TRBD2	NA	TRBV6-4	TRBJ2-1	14	CASSASGGYNEQFF	TGTGCCAGCAGCGCTAGCGGGGGATACAATGAGCAGTTCTTC
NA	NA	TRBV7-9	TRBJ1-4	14	CASSRAGVTEKLFF	TGTGCCAGCAGCCGAGCCGGGGTGACTGAAAAACTGTTTTTT
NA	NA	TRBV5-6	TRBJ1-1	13	CASSFFMNTEAFF	TGTGCCAGCAGCTTCTTTATGAACACTGAAGCTTTCTTT
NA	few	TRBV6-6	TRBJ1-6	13	CASFSPDNSPLHF	TGTGCCAGCTTTTCCCCCGATAATTCACCCCTCCACTTT
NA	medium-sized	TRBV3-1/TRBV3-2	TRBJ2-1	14	CASSFASSYNEQFF	TGTGCCAGCAGTTTCGCCAGCTCCTACAATGAGCAGTTCTTC